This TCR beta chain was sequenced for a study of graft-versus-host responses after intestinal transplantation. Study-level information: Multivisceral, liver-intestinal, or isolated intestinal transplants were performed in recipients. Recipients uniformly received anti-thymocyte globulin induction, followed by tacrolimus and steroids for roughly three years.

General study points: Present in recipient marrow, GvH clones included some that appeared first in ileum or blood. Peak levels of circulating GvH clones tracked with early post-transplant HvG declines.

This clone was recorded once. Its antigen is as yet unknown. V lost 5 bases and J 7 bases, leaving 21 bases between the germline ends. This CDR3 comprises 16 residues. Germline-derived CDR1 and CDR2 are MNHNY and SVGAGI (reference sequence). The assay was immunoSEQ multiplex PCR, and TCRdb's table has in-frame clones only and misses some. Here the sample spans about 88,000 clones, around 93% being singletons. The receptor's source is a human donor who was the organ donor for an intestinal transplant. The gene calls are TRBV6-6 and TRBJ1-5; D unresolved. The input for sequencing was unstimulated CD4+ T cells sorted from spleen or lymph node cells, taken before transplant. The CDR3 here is CASSPRAPNLGQPQHF. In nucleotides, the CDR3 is TGTGCCAGCAGTCCCCGGGCCCCGAATTTGGGACAGCCCCAGCATTTT.